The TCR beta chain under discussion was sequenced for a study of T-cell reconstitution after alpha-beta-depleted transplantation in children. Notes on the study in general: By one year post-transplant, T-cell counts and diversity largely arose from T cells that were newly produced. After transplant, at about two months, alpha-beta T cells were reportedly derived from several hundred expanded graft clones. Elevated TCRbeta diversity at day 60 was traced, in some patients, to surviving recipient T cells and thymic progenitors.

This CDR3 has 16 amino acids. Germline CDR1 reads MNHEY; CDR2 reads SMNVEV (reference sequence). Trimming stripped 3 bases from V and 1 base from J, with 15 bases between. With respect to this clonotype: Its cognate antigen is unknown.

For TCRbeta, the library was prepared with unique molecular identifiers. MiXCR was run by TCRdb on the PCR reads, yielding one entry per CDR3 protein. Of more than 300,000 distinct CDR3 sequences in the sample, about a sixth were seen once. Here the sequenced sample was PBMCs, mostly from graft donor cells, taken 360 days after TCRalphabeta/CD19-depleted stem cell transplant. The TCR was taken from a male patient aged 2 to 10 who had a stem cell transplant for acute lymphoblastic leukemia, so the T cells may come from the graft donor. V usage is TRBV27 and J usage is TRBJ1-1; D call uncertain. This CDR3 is CASSLSYAGRNTEAFF. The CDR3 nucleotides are TGTGCCAGCAGTTTGTCTTATGCCGGGAGGAACACTGAAGCTTTCTTT.